These T cell receptor beta chains were read from a single sample in a study of cytomegalovirus exposure and HLA in healthy donors. Method: immunoSEQ multiplex PCR; TCRdb's copy keeps in-frame clones and lacks some. The table lists some 200,000 clones, approximately 70% of them singletons. What was sequenced was PBMCs. These receptors all stem from a man aged 35 to 55 in good health and CMV-seropositive. CDR3s include the opening cysteine and the closing phenylalanine or tryptophan. D genes are given only for firm matches. Some rows have no size entry. The others give once, few or many, or a class for an expanded clone.

V gene,D gene,clone size,J gene,CDR3 protein,CDR3 DNA
TRBV5-1,NA,once,TRBJ1-1,CASSSPSPGHSEAFF,TGCGCCAGCAGCTCTCCCTCACCGGGACACTCTGAAGCTTTCTTT
TRBV5-6,TRBD1,NA,TRBJ2-2,CASSGQDRHTGELFF,TGTGCCAGCAGCGGACAGGACAGACACACCGGGGAGCTGTTTTTT
TRBV27,NA,NA,TRBJ2-6,CASSTAGANVLTF,TGTGCCAGCAGTACGGCTGGGGCCAACGTCCTGACTTTC
TRBV6-7,NA,NA,TRBJ2-1,CASKTGEEYNEQFF,TGTGCCAGCAAAACAGGGGAGGAGTACAATGAGCAGTTCTTC
TRBV2,NA,NA,TRBJ2-1,CASSTGSGNEQFF,TGTGCCAGCAGTACGGGGTCAGGCAATGAGCAGTTCTTC
TRBV11-2,NA,NA,TRBJ2-1,CASSTGTKQFF,TGTGCCAGCAGCACCGGGACAAAGCAGTTCTTC
TRBV2,NA,NA,TRBJ2-3,CASSPRAAWDTQYF,TGTGCCAGCAGCCCTCGAGCCGCGTGGGATACGCAGTATTTT
TRBV19,TRBD1,few,TRBJ2-2,CASNWGQGGGELFF,TGTGCCAGTAATTGGGGACAGGGTGGCGGGGAGCTGTTTTTT
TRBV7-9,NA,NA,TRBJ1-1,CASSPPTGMNTEAFF,TGTGCCAGCAGCCCACCCACAGGAATGAACACTGAAGCTTTCTTT
TRBV19,TRBD1,few,TRBJ2-2,CAAGSIQGDTGELFF,TGTGCCGCCGGATCCATACAGGGGGACACCGGGGAGCTGTTTTTT
TRBV9,NA,NA,TRBJ2-3,CASSRDGTGMSTDTQYF,TGTGCCAGCAGCAGAGACGGAACAGGGATGAGCACAGATACGCAGTATTTT
TRBV6-6,NA,NA,TRBJ2-7,CASSPLGGSSYEQYF,TGTGCCAGCAGTCCGCTTGGGGGGAGCTCCTACGAGCAGTACTTC
TRBV4-1,TRBD2,NA,TRBJ2-7,CASSLNLGGAYEQYF,TGCGCCAGCAGTCTTAACCTCGGGGGGGCCTACGAGCAGTACTTC
TRBV5-5,TRBD1,NA,TRBJ2-7,CASSHAPTGGYEQYF,TGTGCCAGCAGCCACGCGCCGACAGGGGGCTACGAGCAGTACTTC
TRBV5-1,TRBD2,NA,TRBJ2-1,CASSKGLAGENEQFF,TGCGCCAGCAGCAAGGGACTAGCGGGGGAAAATGAGCAGTTCTTC
TRBV5-4,NA,few,TRBJ2-1,CASSLGQNAYNEQFF,TGTGCCAGCAGCTTGGGACAGAACGCCTACAATGAGCAGTTCTTC
TRBV29-1,NA,NA,TRBJ1-2,CSVEDWRLNYGYTF,TGCAGCGTTGAAGATTGGCGGCTTAACTATGGCTACACCTTC
TRBV28,NA,NA,TRBJ1-3,CASSMTGLGKTGNTIYF,TGTGCCAGCAGTATGACCGGACTCGGGAAAACTGGAAACACCATATATTTT
TRBV5-1,TRBD1,NA,TRBJ2-3,CASRPGQGIADTQYF,TGCGCCAGCAGACCGGGACAGGGGATTGCAGATACGCAGTATTTT
TRBV29-1,NA,NA,TRBJ2-1,CSVGSAGQFF,TGCAGCGTTGGGAGCGCGGGGCAGTTCTTC
TRBV5-6,TRBD1,many,TRBJ2-3,CASSRGTGVKDTQYF,TGTGCCAGCAGCCGAGGGACAGGGGTCAAAGATACGCAGTATTTT
TRBV11-1,TRBD2,NA,TRBJ2-1,CASSISGGPYNEQFF,TGTGCCAGCAGCATTAGCGGGGGACCCTACAATGAGCAGTTCTTC
TRBV6-5,NA,NA,TRBJ2-1,CASSYGGYNEQFF,TGTGCCAGCAGTTACGGGGGGTACAATGAGCAGTTCTTC
TRBV11-1,TRBD1,few,TRBJ2-4,CASSLRQGGAKNIQYF,TGTGCCAGCAGCTTGAGACAGGGGGGGGCCAAAAACATTCAGTACTTC
TRBV6-5,TRBD2,NA,TRBJ2-1,CASSYSISGGGDEQFF,TGTGCCAGCAGTTACTCGATTAGCGGGGGCGGGGATGAGCAGTTCTTC
TRBV2,TRBD2,NA,TRBJ2-7,CASSRGLALYEQYF,TGTGCCAGCAGCCGGGGACTAGCGCTCTACGAGCAGTACTTC
TRBV5-4,TRBD2,NA,TRBJ2-7,CASSPPGLAGIYEQYF,TGTGCCAGCAGCCCCCCGGGACTAGCGGGCATTTACGAGCAGTACTTC
TRBV28,TRBD1,NA,TRBJ2-5,CASRNAGTGEFVQYF,TGTGCCAGCAGGAACGCCGGGACAGGAGAGTTTGTCCAGTACTTC
TRBV7-2,TRBD2,NA,TRBJ2-7,CASSGSGGSYEQYF,TGTGCCAGCAGCGGTAGCGGGGGGAGCTACGAGCAGTACTTC
TRBV7-2,NA,NA,TRBJ2-3,CASSLAEAGADTQYF,TGTGCCAGCAGCTTAGCGGAGGCGGGCGCGGATACGCAGTATTTT
TRBV6-6,TRBD2,NA,TRBJ2-3,CASRPNSLAGGLF,TGTGCCAGCAGACCCAACTCACTAGCGGGGGGATTATTT
TRBV4-3,NA,NA,TRBJ1-1,CASSQEVVGGMNTEAFF,TGCGCCAGCAGCCAAGAAGTGGTTGGGGGCATGAACACTGAAGCTTTCTTT
TRBV6-5,TRBD1,NA,TRBJ2-3,CASSSGTVSTDTQYF,TGTGCCAGCAGTTCCGGGACAGTCAGCACAGATACGCAGTATTTT
TRBV6-5,NA,NA,TRBJ1-1,CASTGGTEAFF,TGTGCCAGCACGGGGGGCACTGAAGCTTTCTTT
TRBV10-3,TRBD1,few,TRBJ1-5,CATGQGYEQPQHF,TGTGCCACAGGACAGGGCTATGAGCAGCCCCAGCATTTT
TRBV6-1,TRBD1,once,TRBJ1-2,CASSPRDRDGYTF,TGTGCCAGCAGTCCCCGGGACAGGGATGGCTACACCTTC
TRBV7-9,NA,NA,TRBJ1-1,CASNSMNTEAFF,TGTGCCAGCAACAGTATGAACACTGAAGCTTTCTTT
TRBV2,NA,NA,TRBJ2-7,CASSGGPYSYEQYF,TGTGCCAGCAGTGGGGGGCCTTACTCCTACGAGCAGTACTTC
TRBV9,NA,few,TRBJ1-4,CASSEGVGGRIEKLFF,TGTGCCAGCAGCGAGGGGGTCGGGGGGCGAATTGAAAAACTGTTTTTT
TRBV6-5,NA,NA,TRBJ1-3,CASSRGHGNTIYF,TGTGCCAGCAGCCGAGGTCACGGAAACACCATATATTTT
TRBV29-1,TRBD2,NA,TRBJ2-5,CSVELAGPFPEETQYF,TGCAGCGTTGAATTAGCGGGCCCTTTTCCCGAAGAGACCCAGTACTTC
TRBV6-5,NA,NA,TRBJ2-1,CASSYFGGEQFF,TGTGCCAGCAGTTACTTCGGCGGTGAGCAGTTCTTC
TRBV4-1,NA,NA,TRBJ2-3,CASSFRGTDTQYF,TGTGCCAGCAGCTTTCGGGGCACAGATACGCAGTATTTT
TRBV19,NA,NA,TRBJ1-2,CASSMPGELIGYTF,TGTGCCAGTAGTATGCCAGGGGAACTTATTGGCTACACCTTC